This is a list of T cell receptor beta chains from one sample in a study of blood T cell repertoires in COVID-19. Sequenced by immunoSEQ multiplex PCR; TCRdb stores in-frame clones only, minus some. The sample records some 150,000 clones, approximately 92% being singletons. Sequencing used peripheral blood. The receptors were sampled from a woman aged 55-69 years with active COVID-19. CDR3s include the opening cysteine and the closing phenylalanine or tryptophan. A D gene is named only where the DNA matches it firmly. Not every row has a clone size; where given, it reads once, few, many or a size class.

abundance: once
d_gene: .
j_gene: TRBJ2-3
v_gene: TRBV2
CDR3aa: CASQLADTQYF
CDR3nt: TGTGCCAGCCAACTGGCAGATACGCAGTATTTT

abundance: once
d_gene: TRBD1
j_gene: TRBJ2-5
v_gene: TRBV4-1
CDR3aa: CASSQDMTGSDETQYF
CDR3nt: TGCGCCAGCAGCCAAGATATGACAGGGAGTGACGAGACCCAGTACTTC

abundance: once
d_gene: TRBD2
j_gene: TRBJ2-7
v_gene: TRBV7-9
CDR3aa: CASSPGLANEPPYEQYF
CDR3nt: TGTGCCAGCAGCCCGGGACTAGCGAACGAGCCTCCCTACGAGCAGTACTTC

abundance: .
d_gene: TRBD1
j_gene: TRBJ2-7
v_gene: TRBV7-2
CDR3aa: CASSWGQGDDEQYF
CDR3nt: TGTGCCAGCAGCTGGGGACAGGGGGACGACGAGCAGTACTTC

abundance: .
d_gene: .
j_gene: TRBJ2-1
v_gene: TRBV27
CDR3aa: CASSSYQGGDEQFF
CDR3nt: TGTGCCAGCAGTTCGTACCAGGGCGGGGATGAGCAGTTCTTC

abundance: .
d_gene: .
j_gene: TRBJ2-5
v_gene: TRBV28
CDR3aa: CASSHQANQETQYF
CDR3nt: TGTGCCAGCAGTCACCAGGCCAACCAAGAGACCCAGTACTTC

abundance: .
d_gene: TRBD1
j_gene: TRBJ2-7
v_gene: TRBV6-2/TRBV6-3
CDR3aa: CASSWGTGPYEQYF
CDR3nt: TGTGCCAGCAGTTGGGGGACAGGCCCCTACGAGCAGTACTTC

abundance: .
d_gene: .
j_gene: TRBJ1-2
v_gene: TRBV7-2
CDR3aa: CASTLGATYGVNYGYTF
CDR3nt: TGTGCCAGCACGTTAGGTGCAACGTACGGGGTCAACTATGGCTACACCTTC

abundance: .
d_gene: .
j_gene: TRBJ1-3
v_gene: TRBV28
CDR3aa: CASNEGGDLVNTIYF
CDR3nt: TGTGCCAGCAACGAAGGCGGGGATTTAGTAAACACCATATATTTT

abundance: .
d_gene: .
j_gene: TRBJ1-5
v_gene: TRBV7-8
CDR3aa: CASSLALDSNQPQHF
CDR3nt: TGTGCCAGCAGCTTAGCGCTAGATAGCAATCAGCCCCAGCATTTT

abundance: .
d_gene: TRBD1
j_gene: TRBJ2-7
v_gene: TRBV5-6
CDR3aa: CASRPAGTGVYEQYF
CDR3nt: TGTGCCAGCAGGCCGGCCGGGACAGGGGTGTACGAGCAGTACTTC

abundance: .
d_gene: TRBD2
j_gene: TRBJ2-4
v_gene: TRBV24-1
CDR3aa: CATSPALGEGTKNIQYF
CDR3nt: TGTGCCACCAGCCCCGCCTTGGGGGAGGGGACCAAAAACATTCAGTACTTC

abundance: once
d_gene: .
j_gene: TRBJ2-3
v_gene: TRBV5-1
CDR3aa: CASSFGDTQYF
CDR3nt: TGCGCCAGCAGCTTCGGGGATACGCAGTATTTT

abundance: once
d_gene: .
j_gene: TRBJ2-1
v_gene: TRBV3-1/TRBV3-2
CDR3aa: CASSQAPLVGEQFF
CDR3nt: TGTGCCAGCAGCCAAGCACCCCTAGTGGGTGAGCAGTTCTTC

abundance: .
d_gene: TRBD1
j_gene: TRBJ2-1
v_gene: TRBV10-2
CDR3aa: CASSAQGNEQFF
CDR3nt: TGCGCCAGCAGTGCACAGGGGAATGAGCAGTTCTTC

abundance: .
d_gene: TRBD1
j_gene: TRBJ1-1
v_gene: TRBV6-2/TRBV6-3
CDR3aa: CASSSRDRLPEAFF
CDR3nt: TGTGCCAGCAGTTCCCGGGACAGGCTTCCTGAAGCTTTCTTT

abundance: .
d_gene: .
j_gene: TRBJ1-2
v_gene: TRBV2
CDR3aa: CASSVDRTNYGYTF
CDR3nt: TGTGCCAGCAGTGTGGACAGAACTAACTATGGCTACACCTTC

abundance: .
d_gene: .
j_gene: TRBJ1-1
v_gene: TRBV19
CDR3aa: CASSAFQGGTEAFF
CDR3nt: TGTGCCAGTAGTGCCTTCCAGGGAGGCACTGAAGCTTTCTTT

abundance: once
d_gene: .
j_gene: TRBJ1-2
v_gene: TRBV7-9
CDR3aa: CASSLEVGQVYGYTF
CDR3nt: TGTGCCAGCAGCTTAGAGGTGGGGCAGGTCTATGGCTACACCTTC

abundance: .
d_gene: TRBD1
j_gene: TRBJ2-1
v_gene: TRBV10-3
CDR3aa: CAISEATGGGYNEQFF
CDR3nt: TGTGCCATCAGTGAGGCTACAGGGGGCGGATACAATGAGCAGTTCTTC

abundance: .
d_gene: TRBD1
j_gene: TRBJ1-3
v_gene: TRBV6-5
CDR3aa: CASSSGGAGNTIYF
CDR3nt: TGTGCCAGCAGTTCAGGGGGAGCTGGAAACACCATATATTTT

abundance: .
d_gene: TRBD1
j_gene: TRBJ2-2
v_gene: TRBV5-1
CDR3aa: CASRRGQGNTGELFF
CDR3nt: TGCGCCAGCCGTAGGGGACAGGGGAACACCGGGGAGCTGTTTTTT

abundance: .
d_gene: TRBD1
j_gene: TRBJ1-1
v_gene: TRBV27
CDR3aa: CASSPHRTGGFEAFF
CDR3nt: TGTGCCAGCAGTCCGCATCGGACAGGGGGTTTTGAAGCTTTCTTT

abundance: .
d_gene: .
j_gene: TRBJ2-7
v_gene: TRBV30
CDR3aa: CAWRGQEGKYEQYF
CDR3nt: TGTGCCTGGAGAGGTCAGGAGGGGAAATACGAGCAGTACTTC

abundance: .
d_gene: TRBD2
j_gene: TRBJ2-5
v_gene: TRBV7-9
CDR3aa: CASSPRLAGGPETQYF
CDR3nt: TGTGCCAGCAGCCCACGACTAGCGGGGGGGCCGGAGACCCAGTACTTC